These T cell receptor beta chains were read from a single sample in a study of cytomegalovirus exposure and HLA in healthy donors. Clones were sequenced by immunoSEQ multiplex PCR, and TCRdb holds only the in-frame ones, with some missing. The sample lists fewer than 200,000 clones; around 84% were seen once. Sequencing input: PBMCs. Receptors originate from a woman aged 18-29 years in good health and CMV-seronegative. CDR3s include the opening cysteine and the closing phenylalanine or tryptophan. Each record gives: V gene, J gene, clone size, D gene, CDR3 protein, CDR3 DNA. A D gene is named only where the DNA matches it firmly. The size of a clone is reported for some rows only, either as once, few or many, or as a class for expanded clones.

TRBV19	TRBJ2-4	NA	TRBD1	CASLDRDGAKNIQYF	TGTGCCAGCCTAGACAGGGACGGAGCCAAAAACATTCAGTACTTC
TRBV9	TRBJ1-1	NA	TRBD1	CASSPQRPGQGNRRTEAFF	TGTGCCAGCAGTCCACAGCGACCGGGACAGGGGAATAGGAGAACTGAAGCTTTCTTT
TRBV29-1	TRBJ1-2	NA	NA	CSVEDLVANYGGYTF	TGCAGCGTTGAAGATCTGGTAGCCAACTATGGTGGCTACACCTTC
TRBV7-9	TRBJ2-2	few	NA	CASSLTPGMGELFF	TGTGCCAGCAGCTTAACCCCAGGGATGGGGGAGCTGTTTTTT
TRBV28	TRBJ2-7	NA	NA	CASSPFGGTYGQYF	TGTGCCAGCAGTCCCTTTGGGGGCACCTACGGGCAGTACTTC
TRBV7-9	TRBJ2-2	NA	TRBD1	CASSASDRVNTGELFF	TGTGCCAGCAGCGCTTCGGACAGGGTTAACACCGGGGAGCTGTTTTTT
TRBV10-3	TRBJ2-5	NA	NA	CAIRAREETQYF	TGTGCCATCAGGGCCAGGGAAGAGACCCAGTACTTC
TRBV30	TRBJ2-2	NA	NA	CAWSSAGGGTGELFF	TGTGCCTGGAGCTCCGCCGGGGGAGGCACCGGGGAGCTGTTTTTT
TRBV4-2	TRBJ2-7	NA	TRBD2	CASSPELAAYEQYF	TGTGCCAGCAGTCCAGAACTAGCGGCTTACGAGCAGTACTTC
TRBV9	TRBJ1-1	NA	NA	CASSVEHTSNTEAFF	TGTGCCAGCAGCGTAGAACACACATCGAACACTGAAGCTTTCTTT
TRBV11-3	TRBJ2-5	once	TRBD1	CASSPWTGSQETQYF	TGTGCCAGCAGCCCCTGGACAGGGTCGCAAGAGACCCAGTACTTC
TRBV11-3	TRBJ1-2	NA	TRBD1	CASSPTGDDGYTF	TGTGCCAGCAGCCCGACAGGGGACGATGGCTACACCTTC
TRBV7-2	TRBJ2-5	few	TRBD1	CASSADRGQETQYF	TGTGCCAGCAGCGCTGACAGGGGACAAGAGACCCAGTACTTC
TRBV4-2	TRBJ2-7	NA	TRBD2	CASSRDMTSGAYEQYF	TGTGCCAGCAGCCGCGACATGACTAGCGGGGCCTACGAGCAGTACTTC
TRBV6-1	TRBJ2-1	NA	TRBD2	CASSEREGSYNEQFF	TGTGCCAGCAGTGAAAGGGAGGGCTCCTACAATGAGCAGTTCTTC
TRBV7-9	TRBJ1-5	NA	NA	CASTDGGYQPQHF	TGTGCCAGCACCGACGGCGGATATCAGCCCCAGCATTTT